The rows below give T cell receptor beta chains drawn from one sample of a study of blood T cell repertoires in COVID-19. Libraries were prepared by immunoSEQ multiplex PCR; TCRdb keeps only in-frame clonotypes and omits some of them. Among under 200,000 clones listed, 83% were seen once. Sequencing was performed on peripheral blood. The receptors derive from a woman aged 80 or older with acute or convalescent COVID-19. Each CDR3 is given without its conserved first and last residue. D genes are given only for firm matches. Clone size is stated in some rows and not others, as once, few, many or a class when expanded.

>TRBV28|NA|NA
ASRTGASYEQY
>TRBV19|NA|NA
ASSSTLVPGDTQY
>TRBV3-1/TRBV3-2|NA|NA
ASSLRRGAGPDTQY
>TRBV28|NA|NA
ASSFDATDANYGYT
>TRBV19|NA|once
ASSIGERNYGYT
>TRBV18|NA|NA
ASSPGGPIDTQY
>TRBV6-2/TRBV6-3|NA|NA
ASSPRGETQY
>TRBV7-6|TRBD1|few
ASSLGSGTGGEQY
>TRBV4-1|TRBD1|NA
ASSQPPGTGSSSYEQY
>TRBV27|NA|NA
ASSPYRADTQY
>TRBV10-3|TRBD1|NA
AITAAQGGTEAF
>TRBV18|TRBD1|few
ASSPLTGGHEQY
>TRBV5-1|NA|NA
ASSPDSRNTEAF
>TRBV19|NA|few
AKGHGNQPQH
>TRBV25-1|NA|NA
ASRSNTEAF
>TRBV19|NA|NA
ASSIRTGDNEQF
>TRBV11-2|NA|NA
ASTNNHRQTGQY
>TRBV7-8|TRBD1|NA
ASSVMTGNAEAF
>TRBV7-9|TRBD1|NA
ASSHRGDRESNQPQH
>TRBV19|TRBD1|NA
ASSTPPQGAALSNQPQH
>TRBV19|NA|NA
ASSISGFIGDTQY
>TRBV7-9|TRBD1|NA
ASSLGTGGIGANYGYT
>TRBV5-1|NA|NA
ASSLGDLGRHTEAF
>TRBV5-1|TRBD1|once
ASSPTGDSNQPQH
>TRBV7-8|NA|NA
ASSSLTGYNEQF
>TRBV19|TRBD1|NA
ASSGQGHTGELF
>TRBV19|TRBD1|NA
ASSSGGRTFNTEAF
>TRBV19|TRBD1|NA
ASSASPGQPSATNEKLF
>TRBV6-5|NA|NA
ASISRVGEQF
>TRBV18|TRBD1|NA
ASSPRGTGDNEQF
>TRBV6-5|NA|NA
ASSWVLGEGNTEAF
>TRBV24-1|NA|NA
ATSDPGTSTDTQY
>TRBV7-2|TRBD2|NA
ASSLGGIAGLYEQY